This T cell receptor (beta chain) was obtained from a study of blood T cell repertoires in COVID-19. About the study: The United States, Italy and Spain were the sources of the acute and convalescent COVID-19 samples. T cells, B-cell-depleted T cells, or PBMCs supplied cDNA or gDNA.

Trimming at V came to 5 bases and at J to 4 bases, leaving 8 bases not matched to a gene. Per germline, CDR1 SQVTM and CDR2 ANQGSEA. This CDR3 comprises 15 residues. As processed by the authors: By means of reference gene primer amplification, nucleated cell counts were estimated. Clones were read by immunoSEQ multiplex PCR, and TCRdb kept only the in-frame ones, dropping some. V and J calls and clone size are as listed in that table; D and trimming were resolved from the DNA. The sample has over 20,000 clones, 70% to 90% seen once; the top ten hold roughly 10%. The sequencing input was peripheral blood. The receptor was isolated from a human donor in a cohort sampled during active COVID-19. The donor label of this sample is uncertain. The rearrangement uses TRBV29-1 and TRBJ2-6; TRBD1 agrees at 7 bases. The CDR3 DNA reads TGCAGCGTTAGGGTCAGGGGGTCCGGGGCCAACGTCCTGACTTTC. This encodes CSVRVRGSGANVLTF.